This T cell receptor (beta chain) was recorded in a study of blood T cell repertoires in COVID-19. Study information: There were acute and convalescent COVID-19 samples, and they came from the United States, Italy and Spain. PBMCs, B-cell-depleted T cells, or T cells provided the cDNA or gDNA that made up the material.

This clone has a single count. Original analysis: Reference gene primers were amplified, and this amplification served to estimate nucleated cell counts. Sequenced by immunoSEQ multiplex PCR; TCRdb stores in-frame clones only, minus some. V, J and clone size derive from that table, while D and trimming were established from the DNA sequence. The repertoire holds about 81,000 clones, with approximately 71% as singletons. This CDR3 spans 13 amino acids. The junction had 3 bases not matched to a gene; V was cut back by 3 bases and J by 5 bases. Germline V gene data show CDR1 as MNHNS and CDR2 as SASEGT. The sequence was obtained from a woman aged 45-59 years with acute or convalescent COVID-19. The rearrangement joins TRBV6-1 to TRBJ1-2; 7 bases match TRBD1. The specimen sequenced was peripheral blood. The chain's CDR3 is CASSERGQYGYTF. The DNA of the CDR3 is TGTGCCAGCAGTGAGAGGGGACAGTATGGCTACACCTTC.